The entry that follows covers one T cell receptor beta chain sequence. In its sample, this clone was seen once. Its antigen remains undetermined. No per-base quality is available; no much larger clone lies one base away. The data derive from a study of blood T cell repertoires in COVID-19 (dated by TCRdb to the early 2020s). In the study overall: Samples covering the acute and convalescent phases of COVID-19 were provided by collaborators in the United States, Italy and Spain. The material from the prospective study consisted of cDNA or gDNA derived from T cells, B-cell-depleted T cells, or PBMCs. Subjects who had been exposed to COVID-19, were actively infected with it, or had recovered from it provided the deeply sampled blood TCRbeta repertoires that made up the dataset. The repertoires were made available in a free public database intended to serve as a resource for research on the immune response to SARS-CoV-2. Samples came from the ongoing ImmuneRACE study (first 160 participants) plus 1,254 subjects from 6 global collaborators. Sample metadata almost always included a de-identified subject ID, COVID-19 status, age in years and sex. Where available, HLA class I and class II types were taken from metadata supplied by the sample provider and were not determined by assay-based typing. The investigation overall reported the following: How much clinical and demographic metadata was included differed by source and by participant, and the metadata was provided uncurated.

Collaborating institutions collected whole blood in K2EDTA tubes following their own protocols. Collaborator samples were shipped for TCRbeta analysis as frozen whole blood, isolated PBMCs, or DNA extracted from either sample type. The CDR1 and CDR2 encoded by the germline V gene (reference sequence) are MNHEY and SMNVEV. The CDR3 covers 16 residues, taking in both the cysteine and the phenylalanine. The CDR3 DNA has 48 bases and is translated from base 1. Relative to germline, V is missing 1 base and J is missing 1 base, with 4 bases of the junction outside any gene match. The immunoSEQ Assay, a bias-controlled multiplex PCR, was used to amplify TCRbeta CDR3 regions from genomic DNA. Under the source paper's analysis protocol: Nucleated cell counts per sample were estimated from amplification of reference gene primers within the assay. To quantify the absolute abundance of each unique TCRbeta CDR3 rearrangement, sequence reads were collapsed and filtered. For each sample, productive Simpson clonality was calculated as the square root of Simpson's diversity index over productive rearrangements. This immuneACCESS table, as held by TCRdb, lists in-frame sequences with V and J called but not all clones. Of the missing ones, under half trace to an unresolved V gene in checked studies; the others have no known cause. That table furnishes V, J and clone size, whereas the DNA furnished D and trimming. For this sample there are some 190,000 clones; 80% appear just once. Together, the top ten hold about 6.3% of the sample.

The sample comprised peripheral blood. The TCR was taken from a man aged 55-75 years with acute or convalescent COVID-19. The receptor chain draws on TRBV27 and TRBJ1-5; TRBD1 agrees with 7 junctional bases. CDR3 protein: CASSLWGQLSNQPQHF. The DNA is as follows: TGTGCCAGCAGTTTATGGGGACAGCTAAGCAATCAGCCCCAGCATTTT.